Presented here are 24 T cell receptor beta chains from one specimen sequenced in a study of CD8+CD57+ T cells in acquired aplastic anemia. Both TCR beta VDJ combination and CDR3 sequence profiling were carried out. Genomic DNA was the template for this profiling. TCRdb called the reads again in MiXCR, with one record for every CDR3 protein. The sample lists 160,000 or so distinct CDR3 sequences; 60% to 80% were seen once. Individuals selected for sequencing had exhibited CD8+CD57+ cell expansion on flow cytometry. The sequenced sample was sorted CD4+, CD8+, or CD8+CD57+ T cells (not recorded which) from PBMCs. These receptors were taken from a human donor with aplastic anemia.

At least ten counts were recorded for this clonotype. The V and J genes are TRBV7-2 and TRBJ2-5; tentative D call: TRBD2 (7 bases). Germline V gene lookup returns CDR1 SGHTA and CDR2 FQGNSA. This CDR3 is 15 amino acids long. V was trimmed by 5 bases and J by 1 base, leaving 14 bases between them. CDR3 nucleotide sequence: TGTGCCAGCAGCCTTACGGGGGGCACCCAAGAGACCCAGTACTTC. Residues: CASSLTGGTQETQYF.

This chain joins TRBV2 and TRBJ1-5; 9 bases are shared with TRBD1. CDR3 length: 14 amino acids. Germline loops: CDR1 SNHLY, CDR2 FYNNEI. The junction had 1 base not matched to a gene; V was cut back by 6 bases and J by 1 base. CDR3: CASRGTGSNQPQHF. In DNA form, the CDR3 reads TGTGCCAGCAGGGGGACAGGGAGCAATCAGCCCCAGCATTTT.

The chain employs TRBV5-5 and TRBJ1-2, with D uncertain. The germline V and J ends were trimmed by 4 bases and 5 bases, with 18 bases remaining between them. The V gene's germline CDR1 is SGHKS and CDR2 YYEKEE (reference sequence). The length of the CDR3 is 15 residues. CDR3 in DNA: TGTGCCAGCAGCCCAGCACTATCTGAGTCTTATGGCTACACCTTC. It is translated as CASSPALSESYGYTF.

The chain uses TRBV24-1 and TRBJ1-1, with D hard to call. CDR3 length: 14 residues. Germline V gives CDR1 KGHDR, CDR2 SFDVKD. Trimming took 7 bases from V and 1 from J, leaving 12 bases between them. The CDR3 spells CATRSSLGNTEAFF. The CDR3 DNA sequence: TGTGCCACCAGATCCTCTCTGGGGAACACTGAAGCTTTCTTT.

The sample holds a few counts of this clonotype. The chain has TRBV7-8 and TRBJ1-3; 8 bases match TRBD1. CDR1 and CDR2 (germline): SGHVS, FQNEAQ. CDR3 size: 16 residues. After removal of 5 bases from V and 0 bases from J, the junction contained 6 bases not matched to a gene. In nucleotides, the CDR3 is TGTGCCAGCAGCGTCCCGGGACAGGTCTCTGGAAACACCATATATTTT. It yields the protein CASSVPGQVSGNTIYF.

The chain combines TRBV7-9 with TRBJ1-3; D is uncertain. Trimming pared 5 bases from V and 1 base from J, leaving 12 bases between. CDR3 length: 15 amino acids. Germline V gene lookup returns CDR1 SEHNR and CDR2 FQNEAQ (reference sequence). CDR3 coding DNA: TGTGCCAGCAGCAGATCCCAGGTTTCTGGAAACACCATATATTTT. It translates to CASSRSQVSGNTIYF.

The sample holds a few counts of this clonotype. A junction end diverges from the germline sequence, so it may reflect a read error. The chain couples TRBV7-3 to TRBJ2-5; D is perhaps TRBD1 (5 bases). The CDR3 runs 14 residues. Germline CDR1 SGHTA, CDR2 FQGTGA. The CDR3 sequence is CASSPTGLQETQYF. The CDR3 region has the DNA TGTGCTAGCAGTCCAACAGGCCTCCAAGAGACCCAGTACTTC.

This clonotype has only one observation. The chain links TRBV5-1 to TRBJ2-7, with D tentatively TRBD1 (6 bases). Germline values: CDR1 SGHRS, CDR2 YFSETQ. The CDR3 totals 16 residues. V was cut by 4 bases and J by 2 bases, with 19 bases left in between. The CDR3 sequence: CASSPGGRDTTYEQYF. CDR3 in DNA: TGCGCCAGCAGCCCCGGAGGCCGGGACACAACCTACGAGCAGTACTTC.

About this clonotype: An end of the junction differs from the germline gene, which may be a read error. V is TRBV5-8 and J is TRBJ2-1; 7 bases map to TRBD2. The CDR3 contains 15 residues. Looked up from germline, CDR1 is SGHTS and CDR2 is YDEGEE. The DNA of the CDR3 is TGTGCCAGCTTTCGCCAAGGACTAGACTACACTGAGCAGTTCTTC. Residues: CASFRQGLDYTEQFF. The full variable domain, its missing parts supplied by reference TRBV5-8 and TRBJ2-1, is EAGVTQSPTHLIKTRGQQATLRCSPISGHTSVYWYQQALGLGLQFLLWYDEGEERNRGNFPPRFSGRQFPNYSSELNVNALELEDSALYLCASFRQGLDYTEQFFGPGTRLTVL.

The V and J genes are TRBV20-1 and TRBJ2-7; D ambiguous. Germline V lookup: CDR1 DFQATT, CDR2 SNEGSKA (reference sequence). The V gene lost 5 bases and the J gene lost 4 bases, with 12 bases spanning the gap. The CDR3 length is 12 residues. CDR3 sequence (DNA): TGCAGTGCTTTAACGCGCCCTTACGAGCAGTACTTC. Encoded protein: CSALTRPYEQYF.

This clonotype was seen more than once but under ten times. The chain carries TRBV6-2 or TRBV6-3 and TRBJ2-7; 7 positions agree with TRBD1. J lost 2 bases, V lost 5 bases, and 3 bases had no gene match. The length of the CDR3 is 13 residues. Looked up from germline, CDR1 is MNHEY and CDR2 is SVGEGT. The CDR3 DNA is TGTGCCAGCAGTGACAGGGTAACCTACGAGCAGTACTTC. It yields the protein CASSDRVTYEQYF.

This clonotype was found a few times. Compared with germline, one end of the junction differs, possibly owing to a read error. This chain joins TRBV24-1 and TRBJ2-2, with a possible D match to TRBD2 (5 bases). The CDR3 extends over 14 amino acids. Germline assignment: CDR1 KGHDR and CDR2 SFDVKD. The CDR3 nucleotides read TGTGCCACCAGTCTGTCTGGGAACACCGGGGAGTTGTTTTTT. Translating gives CATSLSGNTGELFF.

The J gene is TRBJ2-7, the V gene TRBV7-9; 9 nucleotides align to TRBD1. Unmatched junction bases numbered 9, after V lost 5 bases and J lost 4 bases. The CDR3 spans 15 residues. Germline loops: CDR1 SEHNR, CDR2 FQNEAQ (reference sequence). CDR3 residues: CASSRGKTGGYEQYF. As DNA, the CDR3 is TGTGCCAGCAGCCGAGGGAAGACAGGGGGGTACGAGCAGTACTTC.

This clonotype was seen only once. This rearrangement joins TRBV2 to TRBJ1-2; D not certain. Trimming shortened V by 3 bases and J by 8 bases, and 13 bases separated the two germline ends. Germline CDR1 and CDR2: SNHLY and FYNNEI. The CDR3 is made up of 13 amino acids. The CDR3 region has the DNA TGTGCCAGCAGTGACACGGAACTATGGGGCTACACCTTC. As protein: CASSDTELWGYTF.

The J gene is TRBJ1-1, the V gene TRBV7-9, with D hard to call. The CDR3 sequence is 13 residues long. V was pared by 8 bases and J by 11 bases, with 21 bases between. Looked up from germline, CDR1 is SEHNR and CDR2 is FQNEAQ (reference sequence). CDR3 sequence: CASHPGLLTRAFF. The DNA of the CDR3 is TGTGCCAGCCATCCGGGCCTACTTACGAGGGCTTTCTTT.

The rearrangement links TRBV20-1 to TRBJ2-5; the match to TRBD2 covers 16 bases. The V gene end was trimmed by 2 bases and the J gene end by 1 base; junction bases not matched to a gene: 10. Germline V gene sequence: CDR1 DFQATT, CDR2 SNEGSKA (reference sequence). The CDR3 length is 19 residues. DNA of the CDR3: TGCAGTGCTAGACCCCCGGGACTAGCGGGGGGGGGCCCCCAAGAGACCCAGTACTTC. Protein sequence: CSARPPGLAGGGPQETQYF.

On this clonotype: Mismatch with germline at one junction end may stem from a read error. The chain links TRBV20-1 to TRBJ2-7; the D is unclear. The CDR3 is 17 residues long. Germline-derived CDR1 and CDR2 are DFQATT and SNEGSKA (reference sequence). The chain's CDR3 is CSASLSGRPQTSYERYF. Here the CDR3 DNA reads TGCAGTGCTAGTCTCTCAGGCCGGCCGCAGACTTCCTACGAGCGGTACTTC.

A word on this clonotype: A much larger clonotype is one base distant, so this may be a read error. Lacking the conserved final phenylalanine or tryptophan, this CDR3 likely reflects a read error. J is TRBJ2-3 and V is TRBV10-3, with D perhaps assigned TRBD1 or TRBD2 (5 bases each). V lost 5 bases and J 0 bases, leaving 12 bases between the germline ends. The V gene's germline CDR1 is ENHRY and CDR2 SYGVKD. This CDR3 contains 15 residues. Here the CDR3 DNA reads TGTGCCATCAGTAAAGGGACGGCTAGCACAGATACGCAGTATTCT. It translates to CAISKGTASTDTQYS.

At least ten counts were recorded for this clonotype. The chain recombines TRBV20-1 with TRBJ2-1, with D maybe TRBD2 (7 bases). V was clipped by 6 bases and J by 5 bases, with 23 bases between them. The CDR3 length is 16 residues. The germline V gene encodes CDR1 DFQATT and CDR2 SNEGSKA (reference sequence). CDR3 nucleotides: TGCAGTGCCAGCAGTGACGAGGAGGGGGGGAACAATGAGCAGTTCTTC. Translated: CSASSDEEGGNNEQFF.

The CDR3 sequence is CSDDTQYF. The CDR3 region has the DNA TGCAGCGACGATACGCAGTATTTT. This chain connects TRBV29-1 to TRBJ2-3; D remains unclear. The V gene lost 7 bases and the J gene lost 6 bases, with 2 bases spanning the gap. In germline, CDR1 is SQVTM, CDR2 ANQGSEA. The CDR3 is 8 residues long.

CDR3 DNA sequence: TGCGCCAGCAGCTTTTTCGCGACAGGGTCCTACGAGCAGTACTTC. It translates to CASSFFATGSYEQYF. This rearrangement joins TRBV5-1 to TRBJ2-7; 7 bases fit TRBD1. The V gene end was trimmed by 2 bases and the J gene end by 1 base; junction bases not matched to a gene: 6. Germline CDR1 SGHRS, CDR2 YFSETQ. The CDR3 has 15 residues.

CDR3 sequence: CSAETLDRLNTEAFF. In DNA form, the CDR3 reads TGCAGTGCTGAGACCTTGGACAGACTGAACACTGAAGCTTTCTTT. The rearrangement links TRBV20-1 to TRBJ1-1; D perhaps matches TRBD1 (6 bases). The CDR3 sequence is 15 residues long. Trimming took off 5 bases at V and 0 bases at J, with 16 bases between the two ends. Per germline, CDR1 DFQATT and CDR2 SNEGSKA (reference sequence).

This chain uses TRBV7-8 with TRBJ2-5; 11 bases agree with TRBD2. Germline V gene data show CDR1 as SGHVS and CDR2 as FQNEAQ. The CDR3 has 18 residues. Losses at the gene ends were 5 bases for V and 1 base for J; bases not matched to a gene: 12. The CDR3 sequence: CASSHALGLAAFQETQYF. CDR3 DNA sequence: TGTGCCAGCAGCCATGCGCTGGGACTAGCGGCTTTCCAAGAGACCCAGTACTTC.

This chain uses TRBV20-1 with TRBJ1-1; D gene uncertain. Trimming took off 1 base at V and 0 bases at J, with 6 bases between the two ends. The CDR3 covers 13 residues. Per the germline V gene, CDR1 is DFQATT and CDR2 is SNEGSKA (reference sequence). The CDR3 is CSARGQMNTEAFF. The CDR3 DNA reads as TGCAGTGCTAGAGGCCAGATGAACACTGAAGCTTTCTTT.